This T cell receptor beta chain was documented in a study of cytotoxic CD8 clonotypes in ibrutinib-treated CLL. General study results and limits: Whereas clonality rose at ibrutinib response, it declined toward baseline at progression. Clonality (at baseline) was higher than in age-matched healthy donors and tracked circulating CD8+ T-cell counts.

Concerning this clone: What it binds is unknown.

The protocol was immunoSEQ multiplex PCR, while the TCRdb copy is restricted to in-frame clones and leaves out a portion. This table holds 60,000 to 95,000 clones, around four fifths found once. The ends were cut back, 4 bases at V and 1 base at J, with 19 bases in the middle. Germline V CDR1 and CDR2: SGHRS, YFSETQ. The CDR3 loop spans 17 amino acids. The chain has TRBV5-1 and TRBJ2-3; D may be TRBD2 (6 bases). The sequenced sample was PBMCs, obtained after 24 months of ibrutinib treatment. This clonotype originated in a human donor with chronic lymphocytic leukemia. The CDR3 DNA sequence: TGCGCCAGCAGCATCGACCCCCGGGACTGGCGCACAGATACGCAGTATTTT. It is translated as CASSIDPRDWRTDTQYF.